These 19 T cell receptor beta chains were all obtained from the same sample, sequenced in a study of beta chain features in type 1 diabetes. Study-level findings and limits: Moderately but significantly shorter TCRB CDR3s were found in Type 1 diabetes patients in all four CD4+ subsets.

Their cognate antigens are unknown. Every bit of the isolated RNA underwent reverse transcription, so sequencing read expressed TCRB transcripts. Sequencing used immunoSEQ multiplex PCR; TCRdb keeps in-frame clones, though not all of them. The repertoire holds about 150,000 clones, with about 9.4% as singletons. Sequences were obtained from central memory CD4+ T cells from blood. The receptors derive from a man aged 25-45 years with type 1 diabetes.

There are a few counts of this clone. The J gene is TRBJ2-3, the V gene TRBV11-2; 7 nucleotides agree with TRBD2. The germline V gene encodes CDR1 SGHAT and CDR2 FQNNGV. J lost 4 bases, V lost 5 bases, and 18 bases had no gene match. The CDR3 length is 18 residues. CDR3 in DNA: TGTGCCAGCAGCCCCCAAGGGAATCGCGGGACTATGGCAGATACGCAGTATTTT. It specifies CASSPQGNRGTMADTQYF.

This clone was observed a handful of times. The chain couples TRBV28 to TRBJ2-7, with D hard to call. The length of the CDR3 is 11 residues. V was pared by 8 bases and J by 2 bases, with 7 bases between. Germline V gene lookup returns CDR1 MDHEN and CDR2 SYDVKM. CDR3 bases: TGTGCCAGCCTAAATACCTACGAGCAGTACTTC. Translating gives CASLNTYEQYF.

The genes are TRBV18 and TRBJ2-7; D uncertain. Trimming removed 4 bases from V and 6 bases from J, with 13 bases in between. Looked up from germline, CDR1 is KGHSH and CDR2 is LQKENI. This CDR3 is built from 13 residues. The CDR3 DNA sequence: TGTGCCAGCTCACTCACGTTAGAGCGCGAGCAGTACTTC. Protein product: CASSLTLEREQYF.

This chain uses TRBV7-2 with TRBJ2-5, with 8 bases matching TRBD2. This CDR3 contains 15 residues. Per germline, CDR1 SGHTA and CDR2 FQGNSA. After removal of 5 bases from V and 5 bases from J, the junction contained 10 bases not matched to a gene. The CDR3 coding sequence is TGTGCCAGCAGCCCCGTTTACGGGAGGGAGGAGACCCAGTACTTC. Its protein is CASSPVYGREETQYF.

This clone has more than one count but fewer than ten. The chain has TRBV5-6 and TRBJ2-7, with D tentatively TRBD2 (6 bases). The CDR3 sequence is 13 residues long. V shed 1 base and J shed 5 bases, with 10 bases lying between them. CDR1 SGHDT and CDR2 YYEEEE come from the germline V gene. In nucleotides, the CDR3 is TGTGCCAGCAGCTTGTCGGGGGTCCACGAGCAGTACTTC. Encoded protein: CASSLSGVHEQYF.

This clone showed up many times. The chain couples TRBV6-1 to TRBJ2-5; possibly TRBD2 for D (5 bases). There are 15 residues in the CDR3. Germline V gives CDR1 MNHNS, CDR2 SASEGT. V was cut by 0 bases and J by 4 bases, with 12 bases left in between. The CDR3 region is CASSEAYGKGETQYF. The CDR3 DNA follows: TGTGCCAGCAGTGAAGCGTACGGGAAGGGAGAGACCCAGTACTTC.

The chain combines TRBV6-5 with TRBJ2-3; no clear D gene. The V end lost 5 bases, the J end lost 5 bases, and 14 bases lay between the germline ends. The germline V gene encodes CDR1 MNHEY and CDR2 SVGAGI. This CDR3 is 14 amino acids long. Here the CDR3 DNA reads TGTGCCAGCAGTCTGGCGGCCCGCGGAGATACGCAGTATTTT. Encoded protein: CASSLAARGDTQYF.

For the CDR3, the DNA is TGCGCCAGCAGCGCGGGGACTAGCGAAGAGACCCAGTACTTC. It specifies CASSAGTSEETQYF. The chain recombines TRBV5-1 with TRBJ2-5, with 10 bases fitting TRBD2. Trimming took 4 bases from V and 3 from J; bases not matched to a gene: 3. CDR3 length: 14 residues. In germline, CDR1 is SGHRS, CDR2 YFSETQ.

The chain links TRBV7-9 to TRBJ2-5, with D unresolved. The CDR3 sequence is 12 residues long. CDR1 is SEHNR and CDR2 is FQNEAQ in the germline V gene (reference sequence). V lost 3 bases and J lost 2, with 4 bases in between. CDR3 amino acids: CASSFPQETQYF. The CDR3 DNA follows: TGTGCCAGCAGCTTCCCTCAAGAGACCCAGTACTTC.

The table lists this clone with a few counts. This sequence joins TRBV15 and TRBJ2-1, with 10 bases identical to TRBD2. The CDR3 loop spans 15 amino acids. Trimming removed 2 bases from V and 9 bases from J; junction bases left unmatched: 7. From germline, CDR1 is LNHNV and CDR2 YYDKDF (reference sequence). The CDR3 reads CATSRLAGEGSEQFF. The DNA for the CDR3 is TGTGCCACCAGCAGACTAGCGGGAGAGGGGAGTGAGCAGTTCTTC.

The chain carries TRBV9 and TRBJ2-1; TRBD2 agrees at 8 bases. The CDR3 is 16 residues long. Germline trimming cut 6 bases from V and 2 bases from J; bases unmatched to any gene: 10. Germline CDR1 SGDLS, CDR2 YYNGEE. DNA for the CDR3: TGTGCCAGCACCCCGGAAGTGACTAGCGCCTACAATGAGCAGTTCTTC. Amino acids: CASTPEVTSAYNEQFF.

In this sample, this clone turned up a few times. V and J are TRBV11-3 and TRBJ2-5; 8 nucleotides line up with TRBD1. Germline CDR1 reads SGHNT; CDR2 reads YENEEA. This CDR3 spans 17 amino acids. After removal of 4 bases from V and 5 bases from J, the junction contained 15 bases not matched to a gene. Here the CDR3 DNA reads TGTGCCAGCAGCTCCGGACAGGGAGTAACAGGGGGGGAGACCCAGTACTTC. The encoded protein is CASSSGQGVTGGETQYF.

The chain recombines TRBV28 with TRBJ2-1; 13 nucleotides line up with TRBD2. Per the germline V gene, CDR1 is MDHEN and CDR2 is SYDVKM. The J segment lost 8 bases and the V segment lost 0 bases, leaving 19 bases of the junction unmatched. The CDR3 contains 21 residues. The CDR3 region has the DNA TGTGCCAGCAGTTTATGGGGAACTACCGGGACTAGCGGGATTCGGGGTGATGAGCAGTTCTTC. Translating it yields CASSLWGTTGTSGIRGDEQFF.

Only a few counts were recorded for this clone. J is TRBJ1-5 and V is TRBV7-8, with 9 bases fitting TRBD1. V lost 5 bases, J lost 7 bases, and 12 bases stayed unmatched. This CDR3 has 16 residues. Germline V gene data show CDR1 as SGHVS and CDR2 as FQNEAQ. CDR3 protein: CASSLSRDRVGQPQHF. For the CDR3, the DNA is TGTGCCAGCAGCCTAAGTCGGGACAGGGTTGGACAGCCCCAGCATTTT.

The chain recombines TRBV19 with TRBJ2-2; a possible D gene is TRBD2 (5 bases). In germline, CDR1 is LNHDA, CDR2 SQIVND (reference sequence). The CDR3 loop spans 13 amino acids. The CDR3 DNA sequence: TGTGCTTCACAAGCGGCGAACACCGGGGAGCTGTTTTTT. Residues: CASQAANTGELFF.

The CDR3 spells CASSSPNYNEQFF. CDR3 nucleotides: TGTGCCAGCAGTTCCCCTAATTACAATGAGCAGTTCTTC. The chain has TRBV28 and TRBJ2-1; D is ambiguous. CDR3 length equals 13 residues. CDR1 and CDR2 from the germline V gene are MDHEN and SYDVKM. Trimming took 4 bases from V and 4 from J, leaving 8 bases between them. Using reference TRBV28 and TRBJ2-1 for the parts outside the CDR3, the full variable domain is DVKVTQSSRYLVKRTGEKVFLECVQDMDHENMFWYRQDPGLGLRLIYFSYDVKMKEKGDIPEGYSVSREKKERFSLILESASTNQTSMYLCASSSPNYNEQFFGPGTRLTVL.

Here the CDR3 DNA reads TGTGCCAGCAGCTTAAGGTTCTTCGTTGGGACAGGGGATTCTCTTGGCTACACCTTC. Protein product: CASSLRFFVGTGDSLGYTF. This chain links TRBV7-8 with TRBJ1-2, with 10 bases matching TRBD1. Losses at the gene ends were 2 bases for V and 7 bases for J; bases not matched to a gene: 19. This CDR3 spans 19 amino acids. CDR1 SGHVS and CDR2 FQNEAQ come from the germline V gene.

The chain employs TRBV20-1 and TRBJ2-7; D possibly corresponds to TRBD1 (5 bases). CDR3 length equals 11 residues. Trimming pared 2 bases from V and 4 bases from J, leaving 6 bases between. Germline assignment: CDR1 DFQATT and CDR2 SNEGSKA (reference sequence). The CDR3 is CSARQGYEQYF. Here the CDR3 DNA reads TGCAGTGCTAGACAGGGTTACGAGCAGTACTTC.

This clone was seen only a few times. The CDR3 region is CASRTGGQGQPQHF. The CDR3, as DNA: TGTGCCAGCAGGACAGGGGGGCAGGGTCAGCCCCAGCATTTT. This chain links TRBV7-2 with TRBJ1-5; 9 bases are shared with TRBD1. J lost 6 bases, V lost 6 bases, and 6 bases had no gene match. Germline V gene data show CDR1 as SGHTA and CDR2 as FQGNSA. CDR3 length equals 14 residues.